This T cell receptor (beta chain) is from a study of CD8 T cells in ankylosing spondylitis. General study points: What appeared characteristic of ankylosing spondylitis blood was a TCR beta motif of fewer than ten highly homologous variants.

The germline V gene encodes CDR1 SNHLY and CDR2 FYNNEI. This CDR3 is 15 amino acids long. V was clipped by 6 bases and J by 3 bases; unmatched bases: 8. TCRdb independently ran MiXCR on the 5' RACE reads; one entry per CDR3 protein. This table holds hundreds of thousands of distinct CDR3 sequences, 17% found once. Comments on this clonotype: The antigen is undetermined.

The chain employs TRBV2 and TRBJ2-7; 10 bases line up with TRBD2. The receptor comes from a male donor with ankylosing spondylitis. Sequencing input: blood, either unsorted or a sorted T cell fraction (not recorded which). In DNA form, the CDR3 reads TGTGCCAGCAGGGCGAGGACTAGCGGAAACTACGAGCAGTACTTC. Translated, it gives CASRARTSGNYEQYF.